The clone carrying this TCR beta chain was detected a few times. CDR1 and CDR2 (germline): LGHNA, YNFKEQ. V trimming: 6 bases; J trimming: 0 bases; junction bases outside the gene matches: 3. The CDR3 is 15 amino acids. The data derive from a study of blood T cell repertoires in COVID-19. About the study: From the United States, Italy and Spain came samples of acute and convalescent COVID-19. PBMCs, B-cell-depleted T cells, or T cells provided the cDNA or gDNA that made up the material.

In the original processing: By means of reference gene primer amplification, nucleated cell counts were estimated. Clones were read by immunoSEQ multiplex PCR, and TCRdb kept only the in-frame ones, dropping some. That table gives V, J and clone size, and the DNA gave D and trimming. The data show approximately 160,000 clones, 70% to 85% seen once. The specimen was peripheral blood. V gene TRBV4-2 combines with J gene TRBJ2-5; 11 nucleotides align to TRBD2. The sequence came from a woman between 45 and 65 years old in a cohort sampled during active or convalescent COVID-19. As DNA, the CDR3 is TGTGCCAGCAGACCGGGACTAGCGGACCAAGAGACCCAGTACTTC. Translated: CASRPGLADQETQYF.